Sequencing of this TCR beta chain was carried out in a study of post-analysis software for immune sequencing data. Overall study: Several disease courses (relapsing-remitting, secondary progressive and progressive-relapsing) of multiple sclerosis were included. Findings and limits, study-wide: There were five TRBV segments more frequent in patients than controls, and TRBV5-6, TRBV5-1 and TRBV20-1 were among them. Diversity measured as normalized Chao1 was significantly lower in multiple sclerosis patients than in controls.

This clonotype has only one observation. What it recognizes is unknown. The germline V and J ends were trimmed by 4 bases and 8 bases, with 10 bases remaining between them. Germline V gives CDR1 SGHVS, CDR2 FQNEAQ. CDR3 length: 12 amino acids. Built from TCR beta cDNA, the libraries had unique molecular identifiers in them. TCRdb re-called the PCR reads through MiXCR, storing one row per CDR3 protein. The sample carries roughly 800,000 distinct CDR3 sequences, more than 45% recorded once. Sequencing was done on a sample of blood. V gene TRBV7-8 combines with J gene TRBJ2-3, with D tentatively TRBD1 (6 bases). The clonotype originates from a girl under 18 with multiple sclerosis. In DNA form, the CDR3 reads TGTGCCAGCAGCTACCACAGGGTTACGCAGTATTTT. This encodes CASSYHRVTQYF. Full variable domain (missing parts from reference TRBV7-8 and TRBJ2-3): GAGVSQSPRYKVAKRGQDVALRCDPISGHVSLFWYQQALGQGPEFLTYFQNEAQLDKSGLPSDRFFAERPEGSVSTLKIQRTQQEDSAVYLCASSYHRVTQYFGPGTRLTVL.